The 31 T cell receptor beta chains given below trace back to one sample, sequenced in a study of PD-L1 blockade in urothelial cancer. Time point specified: peripheral blood 6 weeks after treatment start. Some clones are missing from TCRdb's copy, which holds only in-frame ones; the method was immunoSEQ multiplex PCR. Of around 30,000 clones detected, 84% appear once; the ten largest clones hold almost 3%. Here the sequenced sample was PBMCs, taken around atezolizumab (anti-PD-L1) treatment. These receptor sequences come from a man between 65 and 80 years old with urothelial cancer.

This clone was detected a few times. The rearrangement joins TRBV5-1 to TRBJ2-2; TRBD1 matches at 10 bases. CDR3 length equals 15 residues. Trimming took 7 bases from V and 3 from J; bases not matched to a gene: 6. CDR1 and CDR2 (germline): SGHRS, YFSETQ. The chain's CDR3 is CASRKGQGDTGELFF. DNA of the CDR3: TGCGCCAGCCGAAAAGGACAGGGGGACACCGGGGAGCTGTTTTTT.

This clone has only one observation. The chain employs TRBV28 and TRBJ2-7; 10 bases agree with TRBD2. The CDR3 length is 14 residues. The germline CDR1 and CDR2 sequences are MDHEN and SYDVKM. V dropped 5 bases and J dropped 6; count of bases not matched to a gene: 7. The CDR3 DNA sequence: TGTGCCAGCAGTCCCCCGGGACTAGCGCGCGAGCAGTACTTC. Protein product: CASSPPGLAREQYF.

The chain combines TRBV28 with TRBJ2-4; TRBD1 aligns across 9 bases. Germline V lookup: CDR1 MDHEN, CDR2 SYDVKM. V was clipped by 8 bases and J by 7 bases; unmatched bases: 12. The CDR3 runs to 15 residues. The CDR3, as DNA: TGTGCCAGCGGGTCCTTTTTTGGGACAGGGAACATTCAGTACTTC. Protein: CASGSFFGTGNIQYF.

The genes are TRBV30 and TRBJ2-2; D is ambiguous. Trimming took off 4 bases at V and 7 bases at J, with 13 bases between the two ends. Germline assignment: CDR1 GTSNPN and CDR2 SVGIG (reference sequence). This CDR3 comprises 13 residues. The CDR3 DNA reads TGTGCCTGGAACCCCCGGAGCAACGGGGAGCTGTTTTTT. As protein: CAWNPRSNGELFF.

This sequence joins TRBV29-1 and TRBJ2-7; the D gene is possibly TRBD2 (6 bases). The V end was cut by 1 base, the J end by 2 bases, with 12 bases between. The CDR3 is made up of 14 amino acids. From germline, CDR1 is SQVTM and CDR2 ANQGSEA. The CDR3 nucleotides read TGCAGCGTTGAAGGGGCGGGAAACACCTACGAGCAGTACTTC. Translating gives CSVEGAGNTYEQYF.

The V and J genes are TRBV27 and TRBJ1-2; 8 nucleotides line up with TRBD1. Looked up from germline, CDR1 is MNHEY and CDR2 is SMNVEV (reference sequence). With V trimmed by 5 bases and J by 4 bases, 12 bases remained unmatched. This CDR3 comprises 16 residues. CDR3 bases: TGTGCCAGCAGTCCGATCCAGGGACAGGTAGCCTATGGCTACACCTTC. Translated: CASSPIQGQVAYGYTF.

The V and J genes are TRBV19 and TRBJ1-4; no clear D. Germline-derived CDR1 and CDR2 are LNHDA and SQIVND (reference sequence). The CDR3 has 16 residues. The V gene lost 7 bases and the J gene lost 3 bases, with 18 bases spanning the gap. CDR3 coding DNA: TGTGCCAGTACCACACAGACGGGAGGGTCTAATGAAAAACTGTTTTTT. This translates into CASTTQTGGSNEKLFF.

A few counts support this clone. The chain carries TRBV29-1 and TRBJ1-1; TRBD1 is a possible D gene (6 bases). The V gene's germline CDR1 is SQVTM and CDR2 ANQGSEA. The germline V and J ends were trimmed by 7 bases and 7 bases, with 16 bases remaining between them. The CDR3 is made up of 12 amino acids. The CDR3 DNA follows: TGCAGCGCTAGACAGGCAGGCGGTGAAGCTTTCTTT. Translated, it gives CSARQAGGEAFF.

The CDR3 loop reads CASSDRAYGYTF. The DNA of the CDR3 is TGTGCCAGCTCTGACAGGGCCTATGGCTACACCTTC. The chain carries TRBV6-1 and TRBJ1-2; TRBD1 matches at 7 bases. CDR3 length: 12 amino acids. Germline lookup yields CDR1 MNHNS and CDR2 SASEGT. The J segment lost 4 bases and the V segment lost 8 bases, leaving 4 bases of the junction unmatched.

This clone was seen only once. The chain is built from TRBV18 and TRBJ2-1; D not certain. Germline V gives CDR1 KGHSH, CDR2 LQKENI. Deletions cut 1 base from V and 9 bases from J, with 10 bases between. The CDR3 totals 13 residues. The CDR3 sequence: CASSPQNRGEQFF. CDR3 DNA sequence: TGTGCCAGCTCACCACAGAACCGAGGTGAGCAGTTCTTC.

V usage is TRBV28 and J usage is TRBJ1-5; TRBD1 might be the D (6 bases). Germline CDR1 is MDHEN and CDR2 is SYDVKM. This CDR3 is 15 amino acids long. V lost 5 bases and J 3 bases, leaving 14 bases between the germline ends. DNA for the CDR3: TGTGCCAGCAGTCCCGCCGGACAGCCCAATCAGCCCCAGCATTTT. Translated, it gives CASSPAGQPNQPQHF.

The chain combines TRBV2 with TRBJ2-3; 15 bases align to TRBD2. Germline lookup yields CDR1 SNHLY and CDR2 FYNNEI. This CDR3 has 20 residues. V shed 0 bases, J shed 2 bases, and the junction held 9 bases outside the gene matches. The CDR3 nucleotides read TGTGCCAGCAGTGAAGCATATCCTGGACTAGCGGGGGGGTCCACAGATACGCAGTATTTT. Translated: CASSEAYPGLAGGSTDTQYF.

This clone was detected only a few times. The chain carries TRBV4-2 and TRBJ1-2; D gene uncertain. V was cut by 5 bases and J by 8 bases, with 12 bases left in between. CDR1 is LGHNA, CDR2 YNFKEQ, per germline. This CDR3 has 12 amino acids. The CDR3 is CASSLRARGYTF. CDR3 nucleotide sequence: TGTGCCAGCAGCTTGCGGGCGCGGGGCTACACCTTC.

The rearrangement joins TRBV5-5 to TRBJ2-7, with TRBD1 identical over 8 bases. The junction had 1 base not matched to a gene; V was cut back by 0 bases and J by 5 bases. This CDR3 has 13 residues. CDR1 is SGHKS, CDR2 YYEKEE, per germline (reference sequence). The CDR3 DNA follows: TGTGCCAGCAGCTTGGTGGACAGGGACGAGCAGTACTTC. Residues: CASSLVDRDEQYF.

The chain employs TRBV5-4 and TRBJ2-7, with 7 bases matching TRBD2. CDR1 is SGHNT, CDR2 YYREEE, per germline (reference sequence). The CDR3 sequence is 15 residues long. The trim removed 4 bases at V and 0 bases at J, leaving 7 bases unmatched. In DNA, the CDR3 is TGTGCCAGCAGCCCGGCTGGGGGGGTCTCCTACGAGCAGTACTTC. Its protein is CASSPAGGVSYEQYF.

This sequence joins TRBV20-1 and TRBJ2-5; TRBD2 might be the D (5 bases). This CDR3 region has 11 residues. V lost 5 bases to trimming and J lost 3 bases, with 7 bases between them. Germline loops: CDR1 DFQATT, CDR2 SNEGSKA (reference sequence). CDR3 in amino acids: CSAVTKETQYF. As DNA, the CDR3 is TGCAGTGCTGTGACTAAAGAGACCCAGTACTTC.

This clone was seen only a few times. This sequence joins TRBV30 and TRBJ1-1; D is undetermined. Germline V gives CDR1 GTSNPN, CDR2 SVGIG (reference sequence). The CDR3 extends over 11 amino acids. The V end lost 2 bases, the J end lost 6 bases, and 7 bases lay between the germline ends. CDR3 nucleotide sequence: TGTGCCTGGAGTACCGGGGCTGAAGCTTTCTTT. It codes for CAWSTGAEAFF.

The chain employs TRBV7-2 and TRBJ2-4, with 8 positions matching TRBD2. The CDR3 runs 14 residues. V lost 5 bases, J lost 7 bases, and 7 bases stayed unmatched. The germline V gene has CDR1 SGHTA and CDR2 FQGNSA. The CDR3 loop is CASSTRTSPNIQYF. The CDR3, as DNA: TGTGCCAGCAGCACCCGGACTAGCCCCAACATTCAGTACTTC. Using reference TRBV7-2 and TRBJ2-4 for the parts outside the CDR3, the full variable domain is GAGVSQSPSNKVTEKGKDVELRCDPISGHTALYWYRQSLGQGLEFLIYFQGNSAPDKSGLPSDRFSAERTGGSVSTLTIQRTQQEDSAVYLCASSTRTSPNIQYFGAGTRLSVL.

The chain joins TRBV7-3 to TRBJ2-1; no clear D gene. CDR1 and CDR2 (germline): SGHTA, FQGTGA. The ends were cut back, 6 bases at V and 10 bases at J, with 16 bases in the middle. The CDR3 runs to 13 residues. The CDR3 DNA is TGTGCCAGCAGTCGTGATGCCGGGTACGAGCAGTTCTTC. Amino acids: CASSRDAGYEQFF.

The CDR3 loop reads CASSSTGGRTYEQYF. CDR3 bases: TGTGCCAGCAGCTCGACAGGGGGCCGTACCTACGAGCAGTACTTC. The chain uses TRBV28 and TRBJ2-7; 10 nucleotides agree with TRBD1. The CDR3 sequence is 15 residues long. Germline assignment: CDR1 MDHEN and CDR2 SYDVKM. With 6 bases clipped from V and 2 bases from J, the junction kept 7 bases outside the gene matches.

The gene calls are TRBV29-1 and TRBJ2-1; 7 nucleotides agree with TRBD1. V dropped 6 bases and J dropped 10; count of bases not matched to a gene: 9. CDR1 is SQVTM and CDR2 is ANQGSEA in the germline V gene. The CDR3 sequence is 12 residues long. The CDR3 DNA sequence: TGCAGCGTCCGGGACAGTAGAGGCGAGCAGTTCTTC. It encodes CSVRDSRGEQFF.

This chain links TRBV6-4 with TRBJ2-7, with TRBD2 as a possible D gene (7 bases). Germline assignment: CDR1 MRHNA and CDR2 SNTAGT. Trimming pared 6 bases from V and 2 bases from J, leaving 17 bases between. The CDR3 has 15 amino acids. The CDR3, as DNA: TGTGCCAGCAGCCCGACCCCGGGGGGCACCTACGAGCAGTACTTC. Its protein is CASSPTPGGTYEQYF.

This chain joins TRBV9 and TRBJ2-1, with 8 positions matching TRBD2. The CDR3 is 15 residues long. The V and J ends lost 0 bases and 7 bases, in that order; junction bases with no gene match: 6. Germline CDR1 SGDLS, CDR2 YYNGEE. CDR3 sequence (DNA): TGTGCCAGCAGCGTAGTAACTAGCGGCGATAATGAGCAGTTCTTC. It is translated as CASSVVTSGDNEQFF.

The chain uses TRBV6-1 and TRBJ1-3, with TRBD1 identical over 10 bases. CDR3 length: 14 amino acids. V lost 4 bases to trimming and J lost 4 bases; unmatched junction nucleotides: 1. Germline loops: CDR1 MNHNS, CDR2 SASEGT. Written as DNA, the CDR3 is TGTGCCAGCAGTGGGGGACAGGGGGGAAACACCATATATTTT. It yields the protein CASSGGQGGNTIYF.

The count of this clone is one. The chain has TRBV9 and TRBJ2-3; D is unresolved. CDR1 and CDR2 from the germline V gene are SGDLS and YYNGEE. V lost 5 bases and J lost 2, with 3 bases in between. This CDR3 region has 11 residues. The CDR3: CASSITDTQYF. CDR3 coding DNA: TGTGCCAGCAGTATCACAGATACGCAGTATTTT.

This clone occurred a few times. The chain recombines TRBV4-2 with TRBJ2-7; D call uncertain. The CDR3 contains 15 residues. CDR1 and CDR2 from the germline V gene are LGHNA and YNFKEQ. Trimming left V 0 bases short and J 3 bases short, with 12 bases between. The CDR3 sequence is CASSQDPGRIYEQYF. The CDR3 bases are TGTGCCAGCAGCCAAGATCCAGGCAGGATCTACGAGCAGTACTTC.

This chain connects TRBV4-3 to TRBJ2-1; 8 bases align to TRBD2. V was clipped by 1 base and J by 0 bases; unmatched bases: 5. Germline V gene lookup returns CDR1 LGHNA and CDR2 YSLEER. CDR3 size: 17 residues. The CDR3 spells CASSQARGGSSYNEQFF. The CDR3 DNA follows: TGCGCCAGCAGCCAAGCCCGCGGGGGGAGCTCCTACAATGAGCAGTTCTTC.

The CDR3 DNA reads TGTGCCAGCAGTTTTACGGTATCCTACGAGCAGTACTTC. Its translation is CASSFTVSYEQYF. The V call is TRBV28, the J call TRBJ2-7; no clear D. The V gene lost 3 bases and the J gene lost 1 base, with 7 bases spanning the gap. The CDR3 extends over 13 amino acids. Germline CDR1 MDHEN, CDR2 SYDVKM.

The rearrangement uses TRBV7-2 and TRBJ1-2; D is possibly TRBD1 (6 bases). The germline gives CDR1 SGHTA, CDR2 FQGNSA. Deletions cut 2 bases from V and 8 bases from J, with 27 bases between. The CDR3 has 18 residues. As DNA, the CDR3 is TGTGCCAGCAGCTTACGAAGCAGGGGAGCGGTGGGGGACGCCGGCTACACCTTC. Its protein is CASSLRSRGAVGDAGYTF.

The gene calls are TRBV7-2 and TRBJ2-1, with a weak D call TRBD2 (5 bases). Trimming cost V 6 bases and J 6 bases, with 9 bases left between them. CDR3 length: 12 amino acids. The V gene's germline CDR1 is SGHTA and CDR2 FQGNSA. CDR3 in amino acids: CASRMGVNEQFF. CDR3 DNA sequence: TGTGCCAGCAGGATGGGAGTCAATGAGCAGTTCTTC. Filled out from reference TRBV7-2 and TRBJ2-1, the complete variable domain reads GAGVSQSPSNKVTEKGKDVELRCDPISGHTALYWYRQSLGQGLEFLIYFQGNSAPDKSGLPSDRFSAERTGGSVSTLTIQRTQQEDSAVYLCASRMGVNEQFFGPGTRLTVL.

The chain links TRBV2 to TRBJ2-3; 13 nucleotides align to TRBD2. J was trimmed by 4 bases and V by 1 base; bases with no gene match: 2. Per germline, CDR1 SNHLY and CDR2 FYNNEI. This CDR3 comprises 16 residues. The CDR3 DNA reads TGTGCCAGCAGTGAAGGGACTAGCGGGGGATCAGATACGCAGTATTTT. Translated, it gives CASSEGTSGGSDTQYF.